The present T cell receptor beta chain was sequenced within a study of T cells in Graves' hyperthyroidism and ophthalmopathy. Between the trimmed V and J ends, which lost 0 bases and 3 bases, there was a span of 14 bases. The length of the CDR3 is 15 residues. Looked up from germline, CDR1 is DFQATT and CDR2 is SNEGSKA (reference sequence). Amplified TCR beta CDR3 regions derived from RNA transcripts. The HTBI primer set served for first-round RT-PCR of the TCR CDR3. TCRdb recomputed calls from the multiplex PCR reads with MiXCR, one row per CDR3 protein. The table lists over 550,000 distinct CDR3 sequences, roughly 17% of them singletons, with roughly 18% in the top ten. This clonotype was found a few times.

This sequence was found in a woman between 18 and 29 years old with Graves' hyperthyroidism. The sample consisted of blood. The V and J genes are TRBV20-1 and TRBJ1-1; tentative D call: TRBD1 (5 bases). The CDR3 coding sequence is TGCAGTGCTAGAGATTCGGGCAGGGTGTACACTGAAGCTTTCTTT. Protein product: CSARDSGRVYTEAFF.